One sample yielded the 13 T cell receptor beta chains listed below, sequenced in a study of identifying expanded T cells in peripheral blood. Assay used: immunoSEQ multiplex PCR; TCRdb lists only in-frame clones, some missing. The sample lists around 120,000 clones, 84% seen once, with over 3% in the top ten. Sequencing used blood. The source of these receptors is a person between 18 and 75 years old in good health.

V and J are TRBV7-2 and TRBJ2-1, with D hard to call. V was cut by 1 base and J by 3 bases, with 13 bases left in between. CDR1 SGHTA and CDR2 FQGNSA come from the germline V gene. The CDR3 consists of 16 residues. CDR3 amino acids: CASSLGSVSLYNEQFF. Written as DNA, the CDR3 is TGTGCCAGCAGCTTAGGGTCGGTCTCACTCTACAATGAGCAGTTCTTC.

The V call is TRBV10-2, the J call TRBJ2-7; 8 positions agree with TRBD2. The germline CDR1 and CDR2 sequences are WSHSY and SAAADI. The V gene end was trimmed by 4 bases and the J gene end by 2 bases; junction bases not matched to a gene: 19. This CDR3 has 19 residues. Written as DNA, the CDR3 is TGCGCCAGCAGTGCAGGGTCCAGCCTAGGAGCGGGGGTCCCCTACGAGCAGTACTTC. Protein sequence: CASSAGSSLGAGVPYEQYF.

The genes are TRBV30 and TRBJ2-1; the D gene could be TRBD1 or TRBD2 (5 bases each). The CDR3 consists of 15 residues. Germline V CDR1 and CDR2: GTSNPN, SVGIG (reference sequence). V was trimmed by 0 bases and J by 9 bases, leaving 18 bases between them. CDR3 in DNA: TGTGCCTGGAGTGTACAAGGTCTGGGGGTTGGTGAGCAGTTCTTC. As protein: CAWSVQGLGVGEQFF.

V is TRBV7-9 and J is TRBJ1-1; no firm D call. V lost 3 bases to trimming and J lost 11 bases, with 10 bases between them. The CDR3 contains 11 residues. Germline V gene data show CDR1 as SEHNR and CDR2 as FQNEAQ (reference sequence). This CDR3 reads CASSFLREAFF. CDR3 sequence (DNA): TGTGCCAGCAGCTTCTTGAGGGAGGCTTTCTTT.

The genes are TRBV29-1 and TRBJ1-2; TRBD1 matches at 9 bases. The CDR3 sequence is 13 residues long. CDR1 is SQVTM, CDR2 ANQGSEA, per germline. The junction had 5 bases not matched to a gene; V was cut back by 6 bases and J by 3 bases. The CDR3 nucleotides are TGCAGCGTGAGGGACAGGGATGACTATGGCTACACCTTC. It specifies CSVRDRDDYGYTF. Drawing the rest from reference TRBV29-1 and TRBJ1-2, the complete variable domain is SAVISQKPSRDICQRGTSLTIQCQVDSQVTMMFWYRQQPGQSLTLIATANQGSEATYESGFVIDKFPISRPNLTFSTLTVSNMSPEDSSIYLCSVRDRDDYGYTFGSGTRLTVV.

The gene calls are TRBV7-9 and TRBJ2-7; D gene ambiguous. Trimming stripped 5 bases from V and 6 bases from J, with 11 bases between. Germline V gene sequence: CDR1 SEHNR, CDR2 FQNEAQ (reference sequence). This CDR3 has 12 residues. CDR3 residues: CASSPGSLEQYF. The CDR3 nucleotides read TGTGCCAGCAGCCCCGGCTCCCTCGAGCAGTACTTC.

The rearrangement links TRBV5-1 to TRBJ1-4; no definite D call. The CDR3 spans 14 residues. Germline V gene lookup returns CDR1 SGHRS and CDR2 YFSETQ. Trimming removed 4 bases at V and 6 bases at J, with 13 bases between. DNA of the CDR3: TGCGCCAGCAGCCCGGATACGACGGATGAAAAACTGTTTTTT. Encoded protein: CASSPDTTDEKLFF.

This clone has just one count. The chain recombines TRBV10-3 with TRBJ2-6; maybe TRBD1 (6 bases). Germline V gene lookup returns CDR1 ENHRY and CDR2 SYGVKD. V was cut by 4 bases and J by 2 bases, with 6 bases left in between. CDR3 size: 14 residues. This CDR3 is CAISGGPGANVLTF. DNA of the CDR3: TGTGCCATCAGTGGGGGGCCTGGGGCCAACGTCCTGACTTTC.

The chain links TRBV13 to TRBJ2-7; 7 nucleotides match TRBD1. The CDR3 consists of 15 residues. The ends lost 5 bases at V and 3 bases at J; junction bases unmatched: 10. Germline V lookup: CDR1 PRHDT, CDR2 FYEKMQ (reference sequence). The CDR3 spells CASSLSGQARYEQYF. CDR3 nucleotide sequence: TGTGCCAGCAGCCTATCTGGACAGGCCCGCTACGAGCAGTACTTC.

CDR3 sequence reads: CASSLGGQGAIYTF. The CDR3 DNA reads as TGTGCCAGCAGCTTAGGGGGACAGGGGGCGATCTACACCTTC. The rearrangement uses TRBV7-8 and TRBJ1-2; 12 bases are a match to TRBD1. This CDR3 region has 14 residues. With V trimmed by 1 base and J by 10 bases, 4 bases remained unmatched. From germline, CDR1 is SGHVS and CDR2 FQNEAQ.

The rearrangement joins TRBV9 to TRBJ1-4; TRBD1 matches at 7 bases. Trimming cost V 2 bases and J 0 bases; bases outside gene matches: 4. Germline V lookup: CDR1 SGDLS, CDR2 YYNGEE. This CDR3 region has 16 residues. This CDR3 reads CASSVTGNPTNEKLFF. In DNA, the CDR3 is TGTGCCAGCAGCGTGACAGGGAACCCAACTAATGAAAAACTGTTTTTT.

This clone was seen a single time. The chain has TRBV5-8 and TRBJ1-1, with D hard to call. There are 20 residues in the CDR3. The V and J ends lost 2 bases and 0 bases respectively, with 26 bases between them. Per germline, CDR1 SGHTS and CDR2 YDEGEE. CDR3 nucleotides: TGTGCCAGCAGCTTCGAACGATCATCCGGATTCCTAAGCATGAACACTGAAGCTTTCTTT. It specifies CASSFERSSGFLSMNTEAFF.

The CDR3 nucleotides read TGTGCCAGCAGGCCCCTTCGTCGGGGGAGGAATGAAAAACTGTTTTTT. As protein: CASRPLRRGRNEKLFF. V gene TRBV27 combines with J gene TRBJ1-4, with a possible D match to TRBD1 (5 bases). The CDR3 spans 16 residues. V was trimmed by 6 bases and J by 5 bases, leaving 19 bases between them. In germline, CDR1 is MNHEY, CDR2 SMNVEV (reference sequence). The variable domain in full, completed from reference TRBV27 and TRBJ1-4, reads EAQVTQNPRYLITVTGKKLTVTCSQNMNHEYMSWYRQDPGLGLRQIYYSMNVEVTDKGDVPEGYKVSRKEKRNFPLILESPSPNQTSLYFCASRPLRRGRNEKLFFGSGTQLSVL.